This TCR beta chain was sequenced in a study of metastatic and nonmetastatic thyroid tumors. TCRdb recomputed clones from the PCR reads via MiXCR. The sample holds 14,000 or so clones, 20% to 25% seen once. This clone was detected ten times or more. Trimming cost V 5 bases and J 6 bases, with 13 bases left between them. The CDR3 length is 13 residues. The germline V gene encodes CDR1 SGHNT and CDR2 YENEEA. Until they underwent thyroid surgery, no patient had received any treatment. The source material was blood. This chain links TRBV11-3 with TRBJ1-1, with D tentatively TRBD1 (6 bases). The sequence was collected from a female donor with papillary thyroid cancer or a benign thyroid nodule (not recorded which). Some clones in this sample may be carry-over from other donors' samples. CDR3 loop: CASSQGFGAEAFF. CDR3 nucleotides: TGTGCCAGCAGCCAGGGGTTTGGTGCTGAAGCTTTCTTT.